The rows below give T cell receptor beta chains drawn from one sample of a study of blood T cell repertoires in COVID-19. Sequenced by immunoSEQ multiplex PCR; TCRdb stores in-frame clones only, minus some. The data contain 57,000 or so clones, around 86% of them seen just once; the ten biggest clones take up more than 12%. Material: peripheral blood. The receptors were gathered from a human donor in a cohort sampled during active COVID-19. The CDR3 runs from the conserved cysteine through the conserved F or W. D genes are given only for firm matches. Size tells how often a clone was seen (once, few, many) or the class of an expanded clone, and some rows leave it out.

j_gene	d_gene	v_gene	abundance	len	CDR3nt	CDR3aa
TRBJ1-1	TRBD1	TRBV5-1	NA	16	TGCGCCAGCAGCCAACTGACAGGGTTTTTTGGCACTGAAGCTTTCTTT	CASSQLTGFFGTEAFF
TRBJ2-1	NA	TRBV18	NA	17	TGTGCCAGCTCACCACCGAAGGCAGGGGCTGTCTACAATGAGCAGTTCTTC	CASSPPKAGAVYNEQFF
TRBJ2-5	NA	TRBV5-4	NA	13	TGTGCCAGCAGCTTAACAGAACAAGAGACCCAGTACTTC	CASSLTEQETQYF
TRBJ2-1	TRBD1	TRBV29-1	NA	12	TGCAGCGTCGGACAGGGGCACAATGAGCAGTTCTTC	CSVGQGHNEQFF
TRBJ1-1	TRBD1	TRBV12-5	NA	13	TGTGCTAGTGCCATAACAGGGGACACTGAAGCTTTCTTT	CASAITGDTEAFF
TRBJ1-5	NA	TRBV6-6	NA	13	TGTGCCAGCCGGTGGGACTTAGGTCAGCCCCAGCATTTT	CASRWDLGQPQHF
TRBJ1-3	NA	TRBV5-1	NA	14	TGCGCCAGCAGCTTGGGGACTCCAGGAAACACCATATATTTT	CASSLGTPGNTIYF
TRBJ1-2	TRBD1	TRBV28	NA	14	TGTGCCAGCAGTCAGGGGACAGGCCTGGGGGGCTACACCTTC	CASSQGTGLGGYTF
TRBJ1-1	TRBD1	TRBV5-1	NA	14	TGCGCCAGCAGCGCCCCGACAGGGGTTGCTGAAGCTTTCTTT	CASSAPTGVAEAFF
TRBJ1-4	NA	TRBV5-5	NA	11	TGTGCCAGCAGCCGCGGTGAAAAACTGTTTTTT	CASSRGEKLFF
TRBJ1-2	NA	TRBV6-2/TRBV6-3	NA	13	TGTGCCAGCAGTTACGGGCAGGGTCTGGGCTACACCTTC	CASSYGQGLGYTF
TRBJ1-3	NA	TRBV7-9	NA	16	TGTGCCAGCAGCTTAGCTAGCGGGGCCTCTGGAAACACCATATATTTT	CASSLASGASGNTIYF
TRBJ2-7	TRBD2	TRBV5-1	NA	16	TGCGCCAGCAGAGTGGTAGCGGGAGGTAATTCCTACGAGCAGTACTTC	CASRVVAGGNSYEQYF
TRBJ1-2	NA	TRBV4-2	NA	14	TGTGCCAGCACCCCGGGGGGCGCGAAAGATGGCTACACCTTC	CASTPGGAKDGYTF
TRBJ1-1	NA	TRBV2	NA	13	TGTGCAACAATTTCGACTCTGAACACTGAAGCTTTCTTT	CATISTLNTEAFF
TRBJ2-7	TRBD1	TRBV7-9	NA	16	TGTGCCAGCAGCTTCCAGGGGGTTGGGGGCTCCTACGAGCAGTACTTC	CASSFQGVGGSYEQYF
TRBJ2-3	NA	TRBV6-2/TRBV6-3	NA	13	TGTGCCAGCAGTTACCAGACAGCTTATACGCAGTATTTT	CASSYQTAYTQYF
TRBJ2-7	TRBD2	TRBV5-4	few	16	TGTGCCAGCAGCCCTCGGGGGCGGGAGGGCCAGTACGAGCAGTACTTC	CASSPRGREGQYEQYF
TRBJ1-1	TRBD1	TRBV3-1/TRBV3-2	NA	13	TGTGCCAGCACCCGAGGGGGCAGGGTGGAAGCTTTCTTT	CASTRGGRVEAFF